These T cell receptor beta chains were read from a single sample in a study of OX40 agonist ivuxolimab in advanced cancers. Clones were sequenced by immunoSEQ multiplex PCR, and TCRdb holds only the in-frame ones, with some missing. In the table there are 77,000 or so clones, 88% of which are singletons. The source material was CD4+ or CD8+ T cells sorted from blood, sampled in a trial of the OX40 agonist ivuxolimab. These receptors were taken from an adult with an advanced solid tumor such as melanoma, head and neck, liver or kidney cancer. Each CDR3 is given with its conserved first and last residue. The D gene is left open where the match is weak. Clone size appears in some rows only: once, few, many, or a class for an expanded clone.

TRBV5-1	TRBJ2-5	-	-	CASSLGGGKETQYF	TGCGCCAGCAGCTTGGGAGGGGGAAAAGAGACCCAGTACTTC
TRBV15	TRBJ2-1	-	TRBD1	CATSRGQGLRNEQFF	TGTGCCACCAGCAGGGGACAGGGACTGAGAAATGAGCAGTTCTTC
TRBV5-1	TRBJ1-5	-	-	CASSQGSNQPQHF	TGCGCCAGCAGCCAGGGGAGCAATCAGCCCCAGCATTTT
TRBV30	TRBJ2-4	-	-	CAWSVPSNLNIQYF	TGTGCCTGGAGTGTGCCCAGCAACCTAAACATTCAGTACTTC
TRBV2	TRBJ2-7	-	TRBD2	CASSLTRGVAEQYF	TGTGCCAGCAGTCTCACGCGGGGGGTCGCCGAGCAGTACTTC
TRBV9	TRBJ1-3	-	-	CASSAGSSGNTIYF	TGTGCCAGCAGCGCCGGGAGCTCTGGAAACACCATATATTTT
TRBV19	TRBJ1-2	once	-	CATQPSIGGNYGYTF	TGTGCCACTCAGCCATCTATAGGGGGTAACTATGGCTACACCTTC
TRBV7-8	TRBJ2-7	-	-	CASSFYGSYEQYF	TGTGCCAGCAGCTTCTACGGCTCCTACGAGCAGTACTTC
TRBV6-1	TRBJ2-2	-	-	CASQLSGANTGELFF	TGTGCCAGCCAACTGAGCGGAGCGAACACCGGGGAGCTGTTTTTT
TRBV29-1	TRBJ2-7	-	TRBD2	CSARLAGGREQYF	TGCAGCGCCCGACTAGCGGGAGGACGGGAGCAGTACTTC
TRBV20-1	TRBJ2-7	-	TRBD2	CSGRETYEQYF	TGCAGTGGGCGGGAGACCTACGAGCAGTACTTC
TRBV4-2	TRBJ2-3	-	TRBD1	CASSQSGQKLTDTQYF	TGTGCCAGCAGCCAATCGGGACAGAAACTCACAGATACGCAGTATTTT
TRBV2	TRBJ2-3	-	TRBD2	CASREKQLAGGTDTQYF	TGTGCCAGCAGGGAAAAACAACTAGCGGGAGGCACAGATACGCAGTATTTT
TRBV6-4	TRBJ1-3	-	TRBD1	CASSERGRGGNTIYF	TGTGCCAGCAGTGAGAGGGGCAGGGGGGGAAACACCATATATTTT
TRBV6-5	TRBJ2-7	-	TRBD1	CASSYGPGGYEQYF	TGTGCCAGCAGTTACGGGCCAGGGGGCTACGAGCAGTACTTC
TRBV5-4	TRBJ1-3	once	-	CASSLQGPSGNTIYF	TGTGCCAGCAGCTTGCAGGGCCCCTCTGGAAACACCATATATTTT
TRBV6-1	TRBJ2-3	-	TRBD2	CASSAYPGPGGDTQYF	TGTGCCAGCAGTGCCTACCCGGGCCCGGGGGGGGATACGCAGTATTTT
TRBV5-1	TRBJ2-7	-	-	CASSLNDLGGEQYF	TGCGCCAGCAGCTTGAACGACCTCGGGGGCGAGCAGTACTTC
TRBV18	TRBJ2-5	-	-	CASSPGPTGKETQYF	TGTGCCAGCTCACCAGGTCCCACAGGGAAAGAGACCCAGTACTTC
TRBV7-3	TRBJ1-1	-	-	CASSLKPGLTEAFF	TGTGCCAGCAGCTTAAAGCCGGGACTCACTGAAGCTTTCTTT